The 11 T cell receptor beta chains reported below all come from one sample, sequenced in a study of blood T cell repertoires in COVID-19. Clones were sequenced by immunoSEQ multiplex PCR, and TCRdb holds only the in-frame ones, with some missing. This sample yields around 300,000 clones, of which roughly 90% are seen a single time; roughly 0.92% belongs to the top ten. The sample comprised peripheral blood. The receptors stem from a woman between 40 and 50 years old who had recovered from COVID-19.

V usage is TRBV2 and J usage is TRBJ2-1, with 15 bases that match TRBD2. V lost 5 bases and J lost 0; bases outside the gene matches: 5. Germline V gene sequence: CDR1 SNHLY, CDR2 FYNNEI. CDR3 length: 18 residues. The CDR3 bases are TGTGCCAGCAGTTTCGGACTAGCGGGAGGGAGCTCCTACAATGAGCAGTTCTTC. The encoded protein is CASSFGLAGGSSYNEQFF.

The chain carries TRBV3-1 (or the pseudogene TRBV3-2) and TRBJ1-1; D ambiguous. V was cut by 1 base and J by 6 bases, with 9 bases left in between. CDR3 size: 13 residues. From germline, CDR1 is LGHDT and CDR2 YNNKEL (reference sequence). Written as DNA, the CDR3 is TGTGCCAGCAGCCAAGGGGCCCCCGCTGAAGCTTTCTTT. Its translation is CASSQGAPAEAFF.

The chain couples TRBV7-8 to TRBJ1-2; perhaps TRBD1 as D (6 bases). The ends were cut back, 0 bases at V and 0 bases at J, with 14 bases in the middle. Per germline, CDR1 SGHVS and CDR2 FQNEAQ. The CDR3 is 17 amino acids. CDR3 sequence: CASSLAGASVANYGYTF. DNA for the CDR3: TGTGCCAGCAGCTTAGCGGGGGCTTCGGTAGCTAACTATGGCTACACCTTC.

The chain couples TRBV27 to TRBJ2-1; 9 bases are a match to TRBD2. The V segment lost 5 bases and the J segment 6 bases; nucleotides outside the gene matches: 11. Per germline, CDR1 MNHEY and CDR2 SMNVEV (reference sequence). The CDR3 has 16 amino acids. In DNA, the CDR3 is TGTGCCAGCAGTCTTAGTTTGGGACTAGCCACCAATGAGCAGTTCTTC. This gives the protein CASSLSLGLATNEQFF.

V and J are TRBV7-8 and TRBJ2-3; 9 nucleotides match TRBD2. Germline V gene sequence: CDR1 SGHVS, CDR2 FQNEAQ. After removal of 9 bases from V and 0 bases from J, the junction contained 7 bases not matched to a gene. CDR3 length equals 15 residues. The CDR3 reads CASGSSGTSTDTQYF. CDR3 nucleotide sequence: TGTGCCAGTGGCTCTAGCGGGACTAGCACAGATACGCAGTATTTT.

V gene TRBV24-1 combines with J gene TRBJ2-2; D is possibly TRBD1 (6 bases). There are 13 residues in the CDR3. Germline V gives CDR1 KGHDR, CDR2 SFDVKD. Deletions cut 5 bases from V and 7 bases from J, with 10 bases between. The CDR3 bases are TGTGCCACCAGTGGTTACAGGGACGGGGAGCTGTTTTTT. It codes for CATSGYRDGELFF.

The J gene is TRBJ2-1, the V gene TRBV12-3 or TRBV12-4, with D hard to call. The V end lost 2 bases, the J end lost 8 bases, and 4 bases lay between the germline ends. The CDR3 extends over 11 amino acids. The CDR3 here is CASSLSYEQFF. The CDR3 nucleotides read TGTGCCAGCAGTTTATCGTATGAGCAGTTCTTC.

V is TRBV28 and J is TRBJ2-5, with 8 bases matching TRBD2. The germline gives CDR1 MDHEN, CDR2 SYDVKM. CDR3 length: 17 amino acids. Unmatched junction bases numbered 16, after V lost 6 bases and J lost 4 bases. The CDR3 is CASSPSTSGPAAETQYF. The CDR3 coding sequence is TGTGCCAGCAGCCCGAGCACTAGCGGCCCCGCGGCAGAGACCCAGTACTTC.

V is TRBV5-4 and J is TRBJ2-1; TRBD1 matches at 9 bases. CDR1 and CDR2 from the germline V gene are SGHNT and YYREEE (reference sequence). The J segment lost 7 bases and the V segment lost 4 bases, leaving 15 bases of the junction unmatched. The CDR3 is made up of 17 amino acids. The CDR3 spells CASSGGTGLSFRNEQFF. The CDR3 bases are TGTGCCAGCAGCGGGGGGACAGGGCTCTCCTTCAGGAATGAGCAGTTCTTC.

The CDR3 loop is CASTSITGELFF. The CDR3 bases are TGTGCCAGCACCAGTATCACCGGGGAGCTGTTTTTT. V is TRBV27 and J is TRBJ2-2; the D is unclear. The length of the CDR3 is 12 residues. The V end lost 7 bases, the J end lost 4 bases, and 7 bases lay between the germline ends. CDR1 and CDR2 from the germline V gene are MNHEY and SMNVEV (reference sequence).

The gene calls are TRBV19 and TRBJ2-1; TRBD2 agrees at 8 bases. Losses at the gene ends were 3 bases for V and 7 bases for J; bases not matched to a gene: 8. CDR1 is LNHDA and CDR2 is SQIVND in the germline V gene (reference sequence). This CDR3 is built from 15 residues. CDR3 region: CASSMFSGRENEQFF. The CDR3 DNA is TGTGCCAGTAGTATGTTCAGCGGGAGAGAAAATGAGCAGTTCTTC.